This is a list of T cell receptor beta chains from one sample in a study of blood T cell repertoires in COVID-19. Assay used: immunoSEQ multiplex PCR; TCRdb lists only in-frame clones, some missing. Of fewer than 200,000 clones in the sample, 84% were seen once. Sequenced material: peripheral blood. The origin of the receptors is a human donor in a cohort sampled during active COVID-19. CDR3s include the opening cysteine and the closing phenylalanine or tryptophan. A D gene is named only where the DNA matches it firmly. A row's size may be missing; if present it is once, few, many or a size class.

NA | TRBJ2-5 | TRBV6-2/TRBV6-3 | NA | CASSSDGVQETQYF | TGTGCCAGCAGTTCTGACGGGGTCCAAGAGACCCAGTACTTC
TRBD2 | TRBJ2-5 | TRBV9 | NA | CASSAGLAGGLSETQYF | TGTGCCAGCAGCGCCGGACTAGCGGGGGGCCTATCCGAGACCCAGTACTTC
NA | TRBJ1-6 | TRBV3-1/TRBV3-2 | NA | CASSQGNRYNSPLHF | TGTGCCAGCAGCCAAGGGAACAGGTATAATTCACCCCTCCACTTT
NA | TRBJ1-2 | TRBV19 | NA | CASSPTTASNYGYTF | TGTGCCAGTAGCCCGACGACAGCTTCTAACTATGGCTACACCTTC
TRBD1 | TRBJ1-4 | TRBV10-2 | NA | CASSRGLEEKLFF | TGCGCCAGCAGCAGGGGGCTGGAGGAAAAACTGTTTTTT
NA | TRBJ1-6 | TRBV19 | NA | CASNKNPYNSPLHF | TGTGCCAGTAACAAGAACCCATATAATTCACCCCTCCACTTT
TRBD2 | TRBJ2-3 | TRBV7-3 | NA | CASSLTAEPGLAGYSTDTQYF | TGTGCCAGCAGCTTGACCGCGGAACCGGGACTAGCGGGGTACTCCACAGATACGCAGTATTTT
NA | TRBJ2-4 | TRBV3-1/TRBV3-2 | NA | CASSQDPQDSEAKNIQYF | TGTGCCAGCAGCCAAGATCCGCAGGACAGCGAAGCCAAAAACATTCAGTACTTC
TRBD1 | TRBJ2-2 | TRBV24-1 | NA | CAGGGTGDTGELFF | TGTGCCGGGGGGGGGACAGGGGACACCGGGGAGCTGTTTTTT
NA | TRBJ2-1 | TRBV6-1 | NA | CASSDFFGQFGNEQFF | NA
TRBD1 | TRBJ1-2 | TRBV5-1 | few | CASSPGQGGILGYGYTF | TGCGCCAGCAGCCCCGGACAGGGGGGAATCCTGGGCTATGGCTACACCTTC
TRBD1 | TRBJ1-3 | TRBV2 | NA | CASSEDRGSGNTIYF | TGTGCCAGCAGTGAAGACAGGGGGAGTGGAAACACCATATATTTT
NA | TRBJ1-1 | TRBV4-1 | NA | CASSQQGTSPFSEAFF | TGCGCCAGCAGCCAGCAGGGGACATCTCCCTTTTCTGAAGCTTTCTTT
NA | TRBJ2-3 | TRBV5-1 | NA | CASSRTVHTDTQYF | TGCGCCAGCAGCCGGACAGTCCACACAGATACGCAGTATTTT
NA | TRBJ2-5 | TRBV30 | NA | CAWSVLGRETQYF | TGTGCCTGGAGTGTATTGGGGCGAGAGACCCAGTACTTC
NA | TRBJ2-6 | TRBV30 | NA | CAWSVHSPGANVLTF | TGTGCCTGGAGTGTACACAGTCCTGGGGCCAACGTCCTGACTTTC
NA | TRBJ1-1 | TRBV3-1/TRBV3-2 | NA | CASSQVRGNTEAFF | TGTGCCAGCAGCCAAGTAAGGGGGAACACTGAAGCTTTCTTT
NA | TRBJ1-2 | TRBV3-1/TRBV3-2 | once | CASSHPSGAGSGYTF | TGTGCCAGCAGCCACCCTTCGGGAGCAGGGAGTGGCTACACCTTC
NA | TRBJ1-2 | TRBV2 | few | CASRTGLANYGYTF | TGTGCCAGCAGGACAGGACTAGCTAACTATGGCTACACCTTC
TRBD2 | TRBJ2-1 | TRBV27 | NA | CASSLFFRGGPYNEQFF | TGTGCCAGCAGTTTATTTTTCCGCGGGGGGCCCTACAATGAGCAGTTCTTC
TRBD1 | TRBJ2-3 | TRBV19 | once | CASRPPDRGIDTQYF | TGTGCCAGCCGTCCCCCAGACAGGGGAATAGATACGCAGTATTTT
TRBD1 | TRBJ1-6 | TRBV2 | NA | CASSPTGTRPPFGSPLHF | TGTGCCAGCAGCCCGACAGGGACGCGCCCCCCTTTCGGATCACCCCTCCACTTT
TRBD1 | TRBJ1-5 | TRBV2 | NA | CASSARGQAGLSQHF | TGTGCCAGCAGCGCGAGGGGGCAGGCCGGTCTGTCCCAGCATTTT
NA | TRBJ2-7 | TRBV13 | NA | CASSFSRRAYEQYF | TGTGCCAGCAGCTTTTCACGGAGAGCCTACGAGCAGTACTTC
TRBD2 | TRBJ2-1 | TRBV24-1 | NA | CATSDSRTSGGHYNEQFF | TGTGCCACCAGTGATTCCCGGACTAGCGGGGGACATTACAATGAGCAGTTCTTC
NA | TRBJ2-6 | TRBV27 | NA | CASSFRGSGANVLTF | TGTGCCAGCAGTTTCAGGGGTTCTGGGGCCAACGTCCTGACTTTC
TRBD2 | TRBJ2-7 | TRBV5-4 | NA | CASSLGLAGTYEQYF | TGTGCCAGCAGCTTAGGTCTAGCGGGGACCTACGAGCAGTACTTC
NA | TRBJ1-3 | TRBV19 | NA | CASSIVAGDTIYF | TGTGCCAGTAGTATAGTCGCCGGGGACACCATATATTTT
TRBD1 | TRBJ2-5 | TRBV29-1 | NA | CSVEDMRNRGETQYF | TGCAGCGTTGAAGATATGCGGAACAGGGGCGAGACCCAGTACTTC
NA | TRBJ1-2 | TRBV18 | NA | CASSPPQQGGYTF | TGTGCCAGCTCACCACCGCAGCAGGGGGGCTACACCTTC
TRBD2 | TRBJ2-1 | TRBV4-2 | NA | CASSTGTSAHNEQFF | TGTGCCAGCTCGACCGGGACTAGCGCCCACAATGAGCAGTTCTTC
NA | TRBJ1-2 | TRBV11-2 | NA | CASRYLRGGYTF | TGTGCCAGCAGATACCTCAGGGGTGGCTACACCTTC
NA | TRBJ2-7 | TRBV5-1 | NA | CASSLAWSRRFEQYF | TGCGCCAGCAGCTTGGCCTGGTCACGGCGGTTCGAGCAGTACTTC
NA | TRBJ1-6 | TRBV2 | NA | CASRGDTLRPNSPLHF | TGTGCCAGCAGAGGGGACACCCTACGACCGAATTCACCCCTCCACTTT
TRBD1 | TRBJ1-1 | TRBV5-1 | once | CASSRQGIDTEAFF | TGCGCCAGCAGCCGACAGGGAATCGACACTGAAGCTTTCTTT
NA | TRBJ1-2 | TRBV21-1 | NA | CASSLRDRAYGYTF | TGTGCCAGCAGCTTACGGGACAGGGCCTATGGCTACACCTTC
TRBD1 | TRBJ1-4 | TRBV5-6 | once | CASSSRQGNEKLFF | TGTGCCAGCAGCTCTCGACAGGGTAATGAAAAACTGTTTTTT
TRBD2 | TRBJ2-7 | TRBV5-1 | NA | CASSFTSGGSWEQYF | TGCGCCAGCAGCTTTACTAGCGGGGGGTCCTGGGAGCAGTACTTC
NA | TRBJ2-7 | TRBV19 | NA | CASSITPQGTYEQYF | TGTGCCAGTAGTATAACACCGCAGGGGACCTACGAGCAGTACTTC
NA | TRBJ1-5 | TRBV5-1 | NA | CASSLVPGQPQHF | TGCGCCAGCAGCTTGGTGCCGGGACAGCCCCAGCATTTT
TRBD1 | TRBJ2-7 | TRBV6-5 | NA | CASSKQGAYEQYF | TGTGCCAGCAGCAAACAGGGGGCTTACGAGCAGTACTTC
NA | TRBJ2-2 | TRBV3-1/TRBV3-2 | NA | CASSQNRARDTGELFF | TGTGCCAGCAGCCAAAACAGGGCCCGGGACACCGGGGAGCTGTTTTTT
TRBD1 | TRBJ1-2 | TRBV4-1 | NA | CASSHNTGGDGYTF | TGCGCCAGCAGCCATAACACAGGGGGGGATGGCTACACCTTC
TRBD1 | TRBJ1-5 | TRBV7-9 | NA | CASSLGITGTGASNQPQHF | TGTGCCAGCAGCTTAGGGATCACCGGGACAGGGGCGAGCAATCAGCCCCAGCATTTT
TRBD1 | TRBJ2-3 | TRBV5-5 | NA | CASSLVRAGGDTQYF | TGTGCCAGCAGCTTGGTTCGGGCAGGGGGAGATACGCAGTATTTT
NA | TRBJ1-3 | TRBV30 | NA | CAWSPLSRGTIYF | TGTGCCTGGAGTCCCTTGTCACGGGGCACCATATATTTT
NA | TRBJ1-6 | TRBV30 | NA | CACYIPSSYNSPLHF | TGTGCCTGCTATATACCGAGCTCCTATAATTCACCCCTCCACTTT
TRBD1 | TRBJ2-7 | TRBV6-4 | once | CASSHHEDRATYEQYF | TGTGCCAGCAGCCACCACGAGGACAGGGCAACCTACGAGCAGTACTTC
TRBD2 | TRBJ2-7 | TRBV13 | few | CASSLGPTSGGANEQYF | TGTGCCAGCAGCTTAGGTCCCACTAGCGGGGGGGCCAATGAGCAGTACTTC